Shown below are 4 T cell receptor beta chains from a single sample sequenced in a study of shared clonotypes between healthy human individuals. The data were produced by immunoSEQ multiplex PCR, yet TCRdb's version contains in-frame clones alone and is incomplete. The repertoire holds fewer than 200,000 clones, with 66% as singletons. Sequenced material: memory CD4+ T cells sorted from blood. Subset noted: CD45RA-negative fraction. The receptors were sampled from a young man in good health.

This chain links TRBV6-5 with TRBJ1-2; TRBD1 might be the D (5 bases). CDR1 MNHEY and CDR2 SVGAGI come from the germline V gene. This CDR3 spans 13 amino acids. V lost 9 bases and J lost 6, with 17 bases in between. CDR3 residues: CASTQRGGNGYTF. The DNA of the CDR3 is TGTGCCAGTACCCAACGCGGGGGAAATGGCTACACCTTC.

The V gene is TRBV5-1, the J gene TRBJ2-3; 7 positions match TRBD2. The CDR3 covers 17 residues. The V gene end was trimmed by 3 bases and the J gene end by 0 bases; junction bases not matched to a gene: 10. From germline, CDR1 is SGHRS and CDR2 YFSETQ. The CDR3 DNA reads TGCGCCAGCAGCTCCTGGACTAGTGAACTTAGCACAGATACGCAGTATTTT. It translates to CASSSWTSELSTDTQYF.

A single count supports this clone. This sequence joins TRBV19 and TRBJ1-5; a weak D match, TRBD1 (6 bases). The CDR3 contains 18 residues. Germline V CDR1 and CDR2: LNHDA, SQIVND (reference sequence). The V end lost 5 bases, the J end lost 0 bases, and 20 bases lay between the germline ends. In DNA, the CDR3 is TGTGCCAGTAGTCCGACTCGACAGGCCCCTTATAGCAATCAGCCCCAGCATTTT. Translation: CASSPTRQAPYSNQPQHF.

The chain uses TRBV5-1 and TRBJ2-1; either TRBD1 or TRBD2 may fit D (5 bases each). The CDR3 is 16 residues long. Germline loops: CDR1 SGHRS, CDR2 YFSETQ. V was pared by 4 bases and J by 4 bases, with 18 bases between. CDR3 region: CASSLGTLTPYNEQFF. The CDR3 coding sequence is TGCGCCAGCAGCCTTGGGACCCTAACGCCGTACAATGAGCAGTTCTTC.